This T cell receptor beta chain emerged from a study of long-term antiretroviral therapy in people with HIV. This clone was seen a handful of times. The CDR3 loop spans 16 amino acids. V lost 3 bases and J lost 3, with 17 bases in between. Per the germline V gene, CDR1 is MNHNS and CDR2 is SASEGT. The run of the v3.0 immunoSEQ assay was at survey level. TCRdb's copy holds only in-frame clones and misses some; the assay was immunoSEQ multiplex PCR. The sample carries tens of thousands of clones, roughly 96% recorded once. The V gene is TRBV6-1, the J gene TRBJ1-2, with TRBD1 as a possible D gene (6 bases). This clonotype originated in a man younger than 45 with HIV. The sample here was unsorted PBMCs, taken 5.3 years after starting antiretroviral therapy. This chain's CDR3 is CASSEMTGRIYYGYTF. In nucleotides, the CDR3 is TGTGCCAGCAGTGAGATGACAGGACGGATCTACTATGGCTACACCTTC.